This T cell receptor (beta chain) is drawn from a study of identical twins (dated by TCRdb to 2016 to 2017). Broadly, across the study: TCR alpha and beta repertoires from monozygotic twins, unrelated adults of various ages and cord blood were deep-sequenced to test whether fetal clonotypes persist. To rule out contamination, the twin experiments were replicated at different times with different library preparation protocols.

All donors were healthy Caucasians. Using Miltenyi CD45RO+ enrichment and human naive T-cell isolation kits, memory (CD45RO+) and naive T cells were isolated from PBMC. The CDR1 and CDR2 encoded by the germline V gene are MDHEN and SYDVKM. V is clipped by 4 bases and J by 7 bases, and the sequence between their germline boundaries is 26 bases long. Spanning cysteine to phenylalanine, the CDR3 consists of 17 amino acids. Solely the CDR3 DNA is kept, with 51 bases framed from the first base. Libraries came from 5' RACE. TCRdb records Illumina HiSeq 2000 as the sequencer. A universal primer binding site was introduced by template switching, and a unique molecular identifier was present in the final cDNA, enabling accurate counting of TCR cDNA molecules. Specific primers in the conserved constant-segment region were used to synthesize first-strand cDNA for the TCR alpha and beta chains. Each cDNA library was double barcoded, with a SMART-Mk sample barcode plus Illumina barcodes, to control for contamination. TruSeq adapter sequences along with Illumina sample barcodes were introduced in two successive PCR steps. TCR alpha and beta cDNA libraries were sequenced on the Illumina HiSeq platform with custom primers. As for how the authors treated the data: MiGEC was used to process raw reads and extract unique molecular identifiers, and MiXCR was used to find CDR3 positions. For each individual, recombination models were inferred using an EM algorithm with the repgenHMM and IGoR tools. Shared clonotype analysis was performed with the tcR package in R, normalizing sharing by the product of cloneset sizes. To study raw recombination without the effects of thymic and clonal selection, out-of-frame nonproductive sequences were analyzed. TCRdb applied fastp at Q25 and MiXCR to the public reads, then kept only in-frame beta chains. Under each unique CDR3 protein, matching rows form one entry showing the most common genes and DNA. For this entry, the V and J calls and clone size follow TCRdb and not the study's own pipeline. This sample lists around 140,000 distinct CDR3 sequences; under 4.5% were detected once. Around 8% of the sample belongs to the ten largest clones.

What the research found in general, with its limitations: Excess twin sharing in beta out-of-frame sequences was weaker because fewer shared sequences lowered the signal-to-noise ratio. In monozygotic twins, out-of-frame TCR alpha sharing was systematically underestimated by recombination models, although the models agreed with sharing between unrelated individuals. Compared with coincidental sharing between unrelated individuals, out-of-frame TCR alpha sequences shared between twins showed an excess of sequences with low generation probability. Fewer insertions were carried by abundant cord blood beta clonotypes, a similar but weaker trend appeared in young adult naive repertoires, and no such trend appeared in memory repertoires. Because the same donors could not be followed over many years, conclusions were based on cross-sectional statistical analysis. Invariant T cells such as MAIT and iNKT could partly confound zero-insertion analyses, although diverse VJ usage argued against such confounding for most clonotypes.

For this clonotype: Its binding antigen is unknown. The record has no base qualities; no much larger clone is one base away.

This receptor was identified in a man aged 18 to 29 in good health. This chain joins TRBV28 to TRBJ2-7; no D gene is confidently identified. The sequenced sample consisted of memory T cells sorted from blood. In light of the paper, this sample's cell subset or site label describes: CD45RO+ enriched T cells. DNA sequence: TGTGCCAGCAGTTCGCCGTTGGGTGGCAGGACCTTAGGGGAGCAGTACTTC. It specifies CASSSPLGGRTLGEQYF.